The present T cell receptor (beta chain) was sequenced within a study of blood T cell repertoires in COVID-19. Turning to the study itself: Samples representing acute and convalescent COVID-19 were sourced from the United States, Italy and Spain. In each case, the material was cDNA or gDNA derived from T cells, B-cell-depleted T cells, or PBMCs.

In the authors' methods: Nucleated cell counts were estimated from reference gene primer amplification. Repertoires were generated with immunoSEQ multiplex PCR, while TCRdb's copy carries only in-frame clones and drops some. The V and J calls and the clone size are those of that table, but D and trimming were determined from the DNA. Found here are about 73,000 clones, over 80% of them singletons; the top ten hold around 2.3%. Germline CDR1 MNHNS, CDR2 SASEGT. CDR3 length: 14 amino acids. With 3 bases clipped from V and 3 bases from J, the junction kept 4 bases outside the gene matches. This clone has more than one count but fewer than ten.

The source material was peripheral blood. This receptor was identified in a man at least 80 years old with active or convalescent COVID-19. The chain uses TRBV6-1 and TRBJ1-2; 7 nucleotides agree with TRBD1. The CDR3 here is CASSETGSDYGYTF. The CDR3 DNA reads TGTGCCAGCAGTGAGACAGGGAGCGACTATGGCTACACCTTC.